The present entry profiles one T cell receptor beta chain with its context. The CDR3 runs to 15 residues. CDR1 and CDR2 (germline): SGHTA, FQGNSA. Unmatched junction bases numbered 11, after V lost 5 bases and J lost 4 bases. These data are taken from a study of blood T cell repertoires in COVID-19. Assay used: immunoSEQ multiplex PCR; TCRdb lists only in-frame clones, some missing. The table shows some 150,000 clones, with approximately 83% occurring only once. Those who participated ranged in age from roughly 18 to 89 years and resided in some 24 US areas. What the recovered Cohort 3 donors had was two negative PCRs, clearance, or symptom resolution.

Sequenced input: PBMCs or T cells enriched from blood (not recorded which). The genes are TRBV7-2 and TRBJ2-7; TRBD2 matches 7 bases. This clonotype was sampled from a man aged 50-60 years who had recovered from COVID-19. This CDR3 reads CASSLRWGGIYEQYF. CDR3 nucleotide sequence: TGTGCCAGCAGCCTTAGGTGGGGAGGGATTTACGAGCAGTACTTC.